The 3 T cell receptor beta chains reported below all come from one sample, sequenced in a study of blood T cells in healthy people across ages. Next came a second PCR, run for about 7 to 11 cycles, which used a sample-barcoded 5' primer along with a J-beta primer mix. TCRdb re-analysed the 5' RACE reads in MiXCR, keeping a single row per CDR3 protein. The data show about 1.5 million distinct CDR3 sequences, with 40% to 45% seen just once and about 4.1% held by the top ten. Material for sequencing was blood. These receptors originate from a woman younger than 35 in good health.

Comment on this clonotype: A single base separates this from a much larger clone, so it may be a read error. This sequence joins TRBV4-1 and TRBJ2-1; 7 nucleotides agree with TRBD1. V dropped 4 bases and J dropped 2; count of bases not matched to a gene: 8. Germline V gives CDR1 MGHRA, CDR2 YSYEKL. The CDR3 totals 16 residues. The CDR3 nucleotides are TGCGCCAGCAGCCTCCCTCGGGACAGCGCCTACAATGAGCAGTTCTTC. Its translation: CASSLPRDSAYNEQFF.

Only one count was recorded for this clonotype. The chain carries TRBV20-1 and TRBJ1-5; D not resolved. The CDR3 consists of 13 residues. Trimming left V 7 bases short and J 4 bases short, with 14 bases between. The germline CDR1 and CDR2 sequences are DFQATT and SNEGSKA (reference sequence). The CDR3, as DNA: TGCAGTGTGGGAATAGGAAGAAATCAGCCCCAGCATTTT. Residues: CSVGIGRNQPQHF.

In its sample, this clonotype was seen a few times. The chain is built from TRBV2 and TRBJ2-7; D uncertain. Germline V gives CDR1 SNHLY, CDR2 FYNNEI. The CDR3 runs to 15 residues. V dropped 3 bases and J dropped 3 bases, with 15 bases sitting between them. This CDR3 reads CASSEGGLRVYEQYF. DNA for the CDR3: TGTGCCAGCAGTGAGGGTGGGCTGAGAGTCTACGAGCAGTACTTC. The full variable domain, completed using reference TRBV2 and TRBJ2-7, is EPEVTQTPSHQVTQMGQEVILRCVPISNHLYFYWYRQILGQKVEFLVSFYNNEISEKSEIFDDQFSVERPDGSNFTLKIRSTKLEDSAMYFCASSEGGLRVYEQYFGPGTRLTVT.